Listed below are T cell receptor beta chains from one sample, sequenced in a study of T-cell memory formation after mild COVID-19. A single record per CDR3 protein comes from TCRdb applying MiXCR to the 5' RACE reads. The sample carries 470,000 or so distinct CDR3 sequences, over 15% recorded once. Sequencing was carried out using PBMCs or a T cell subset sorted from them (not recorded which). These receptors originate from an adult woman who had mild COVID-19 (a few samples of this study predate the infection). Cell type and time point are not known. The CDR3 runs from the conserved cysteine through the conserved F or W.

v_call,cdr3_aa
TRBV2,CASSRQESVTAAFF
TRBV10-2,CASSEVGGLYEQYF
TRBV29-1,CSVLGGSGISSYEQYF
TRBV18,CASSPDRGHDEQYF
TRBV9,CASSVEGGGETQYF
TRBV5-1,CASSLLAGGPNEQFF
TRBV2,CASSERQGADGYTF
TRBV5-1,CASSYSETRDTGELFF
TRBV20-1,CSARLGGATGELFF
TRBV5-6,CASSLFGGPPYEQYF
TRBV9,CASSPGPGYSGANVLTF
TRBV7-9,CASSPGPRITQETQYF
TRBV7-9,CASSFKGIHEQYF
TRBV3-1,CASSQGASGSSYEQYF
TRBV7-8,CASSSQREGNEQFF
TRBV5-1,CASSLSSGTYEQYF
TRBV24-1,CATSVTGNNNEQFF
TRBV6-2/TRBV6-3,CASSYLRRNGYTF
TRBV5-1,CASSLGFAGGEAFF
TRBV12-3/TRBV12-4,CASSLAGKTQYF
TRBV5-6,CASSGELGDEQFF
TRBV21-1,CASSKGTGPYEQYF
TRBV6-5,CASSYTSNTEAFF
TRBV7-2,CASSPPGQPQHF
TRBV7-2,CASSPSGGAVQTQYF
TRBV5-1,CASSAAGGGQETQYF
TRBV27,CASKLYTRSLPYEQYF
TRBV20-1,CSARGLATQETQYF
TRBV29-1,CSVEVPGTYTYEQYF
TRBV25-1,CAISSNGGYGYTF
TRBV20-1,CSARDQGSNQPQHF
TRBV5-5,CASSPRADQETQYF
TRBV12-5,CATSGVSTDTQYF
TRBV6-5,CASSVQWGMRGYTF
TRBV15,CATSRGRDSTYEQYF
TRBV19,CASRHRGLSTDTQYF
TRBV11-3,CASSPLKPGVVGETQYF
TRBV12-3/TRBV12-4,CASCRGLNQPQHF
TRBV7-6,CASSSREGYSEQYF
TRBV5-6,CASSLDSQVEQFF
TRBV4-1,CASSSAGTQETQYF